These T cell receptor beta chains were read from a single sample in a study of early T cells in non-severe SARS-CoV-2 infection. Each CDR3 protein gets one entry after TCRdb re-called the 5' RACE reads with MiXCR. Here the sample spans under 85,000 distinct CDR3 sequences, over 10% being singletons. Material: whole blood. The source is an adult who was a healthcare worker with PCR-confirmed SARS-CoV-2 infection or an uninfected control (not recorded which). The CDR3 runs from the conserved cysteine through the conserved F or W. The order of the fields is V gene, CDR3 protein.

TRBV7-3 CASSPGATTDTQYF
TRBV14 CASSQQGLEAFF
TRBV29-1 CSVEEGGGNQPQHF
TRBV20-1 CSAPHAGVGTGELFF
TRBV19 CASSQLAGGQETQYF
TRBV5-1 CASSPIGQGAGYEQYF
TRBV24-1 CATEGLNEQFF
TRBV18 CASSQGEGAAGYTF
TRBV7-6 CASSIQASGNTGELFF
TRBV3-1 CASSPTQLGTQYF
TRBV7-6 CASSLAELAGGFEQFF
TRBV29-1 CSVAVGQDGYTF
TRBV6-1 CASSEAGGQGLNEQFF
TRBV11-2 CASSLVAGDYNEQFF
TRBV5-1 CASSWGALPDTQYF
TRBV20-1 CSARPSTGWTDTQYF
TRBV11-3 CASSFLSGGYYNEQFF